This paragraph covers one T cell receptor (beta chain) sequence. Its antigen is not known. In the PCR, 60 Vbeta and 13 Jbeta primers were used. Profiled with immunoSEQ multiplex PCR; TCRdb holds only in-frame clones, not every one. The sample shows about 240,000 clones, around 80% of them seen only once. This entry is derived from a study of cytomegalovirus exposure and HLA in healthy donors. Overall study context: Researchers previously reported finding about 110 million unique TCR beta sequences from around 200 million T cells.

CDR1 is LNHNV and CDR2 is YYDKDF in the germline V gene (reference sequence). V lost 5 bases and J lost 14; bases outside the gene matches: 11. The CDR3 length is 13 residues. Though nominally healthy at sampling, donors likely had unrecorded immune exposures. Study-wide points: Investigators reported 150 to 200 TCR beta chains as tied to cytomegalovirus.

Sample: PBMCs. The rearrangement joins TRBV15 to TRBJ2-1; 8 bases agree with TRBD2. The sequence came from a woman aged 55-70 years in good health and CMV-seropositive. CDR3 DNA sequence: TGTGCCACCAGCCCCGCGGGGGGAGGGTCCAAGTTCTTC. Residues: CATSPAGGGSKFF.